This is a list of T cell receptor beta chains from one sample in a study of control samples from healthy donors and cancer patients. The protocol was immunoSEQ multiplex PCR, while the TCRdb copy is restricted to in-frame clones and leaves out a portion. The table includes 10,000 to 15,000 clones, 93% detected once. The sequenced sample was PBMCs. Receptors originate from a man older than 75 with lung cancer. Both conserved end residues are part of each CDR3. A D gene is named only where the DNA matches it firmly. The size field is filled for only some rows; it gives once, few, many or a size class.

J gene | V gene | clone size | D gene | CDR3 DNA | CDR3 protein
TRBJ2-2 | TRBV6-2/TRBV6-3 | once | - | TGTGCCAGCAGTTACTCGGGCTCCGGGGAGCTGTTTTTT | CASSYSGSGELFF
TRBJ1-1 | TRBV27 | - | - | TGTGCCAGCACCGCCCAGGGGCGGGGGGTTTTGGGCACTGAAGCTTTCTTT | CASTAQGRGVLGTEAFF
TRBJ1-5 | TRBV19 | - | - | TGTGCCAGTAGGGACGACAGGATTAATCAGCCCCAGCATTTT | CASRDDRINQPQHF
TRBJ1-3 | TRBV11-2 | - | TRBD1 | TGTGCCAGCAGGACAGGGCTCGGAAACACCATATATTTT | CASRTGLGNTIYF
TRBJ2-4 | TRBV6-5 | - | TRBD1 | TGTGCCAGCAGTCCCAGGGGGCTCGGAAACATTCAGTACTTC | CASSPRGLGNIQYF
TRBJ1-2 | TRBV7-2 | - | - | TGTGCCAGCAGCTACGGGGTGGGGACCAACTATGGCTACACCTTC | CASSYGVGTNYGYTF
TRBJ1-1 | TRBV6-4 | - | - | TGTGCCCTTCGGTTGCTTTTGAACACTGAAGCTTTCTTT | CALRLLLNTEAFF
TRBJ2-3 | TRBV7-3 | - | TRBD2 | TGTGCCAGCAGCCCCGGGGGGGCAGATACGCAGTATTTT | CASSPGGADTQYF
TRBJ1-5 | TRBV6-2/TRBV6-3 | - | TRBD1 | TGTGCCAGCAGTCGGGACAGCATACCCAATCAGCCCCAGCATTTT | CASSRDSIPNQPQHF
TRBJ2-3 | TRBV5-1 | - | TRBD1 | TGCGCCAGCAGCTTTCGAGGGGGCGGAGATACGCAGTATTTT | CASSFRGGGDTQYF
TRBJ2-3 | TRBV5-1 | - | - | TGCGCCAGCAGCCCAACAGGTCCAGATACGCAGTATTTT | CASSPTGPDTQYF
TRBJ2-1 | TRBV6-2/TRBV6-3 | - | TRBD2 | TGTGCCAGCAGTTACTCGAGCCCTCTACTAGCGCCCTACAATGAGCAGTTCTTC | CASSYSSPLLAPYNEQFF
TRBJ1-1 | TRBV19 | once | - | TGTGCCAGTAGTCCCGCCGGGGCGGGGAACACTGAAGCTTTCTTT | CASSPAGAGNTEAFF
TRBJ1-1 | TRBV4-3 | - | - | TGCGCCAGCAGCCAAGAGAATTGGGGAAGTGAAGCTTTCTTT | CASSQENWGSEAFF
TRBJ2-5 | TRBV3-1/TRBV3-2 | - | - | TGTGCCAGCAGCCAAAACAGGTTGCAAGAGACCCAGTACTTC | CASSQNRLQETQYF
TRBJ1-1 | TRBV4-2 | - | - | TGTGCCAGCAGCCAAGACCGTGGGGTTGGTGGGGACACTGAAGCTTTCTTT | CASSQDRGVGGDTEAFF
TRBJ2-3 | TRBV6-5 | - | TRBD2 | TGTGCCAGCACGGTGACTAGCGGGGGGTCAGATACGCAGTATTTT | CASTVTSGGSDTQYF
TRBJ2-5 | TRBV5-1 | - | - | TGCGCCAGCAGCCCGCAGGGCCTTTCTCAAGAGACCCAGTACTTC | CASSPQGLSQETQYF
TRBJ1-6 | TRBV3-1/TRBV3-2 | - | - | TGTGCCAGCAGCCAAGTCGTTTGGGTTAGTAATTCACCCCTCCACTTT | CASSQVVWVSNSPLHF
TRBJ2-3 | TRBV5-1 | few | TRBD2 | TGCGCCAGCAGCTTTCGACTAGCGGGGCCCCCAGATACGCAGTATTTT | CASSFRLAGPPDTQYF
TRBJ1-1 | TRBV18 | - | - | TGTGCCAGCTCACCACCCGGCATCCAGAACACTGAAGCTTTCTTT | CASSPPGIQNTEAFF
TRBJ1-1 | TRBV5-4 | - | TRBD1 | TGTGCCAGCAGCTTAGCCGGGACAGGGTTCACTGAAGCTTTCTTT | CASSLAGTGFTEAFF
TRBJ2-7 | TRBV5-1 | - | - | TGCGCCAGCAGCTGGACCCCAGGAGGGCCCTACGAGCAGTACTTC | CASSWTPGGPYEQYF
TRBJ2-7 | TRBV15 | - | - | TGTGCCACCAAGGGGGGGGCAAGAAGCTACGAGCAGTACTTC | CATKGGARSYEQYF
TRBJ2-1 | TRBV5-4 | - | - | TGTGCCAGCAGCCCGAACAGGGGGGGGACGTACAATGAGCAGTTCTTC | CASSPNRGGTYNEQFF
TRBJ1-1 | TRBV6-2/TRBV6-3 | - | - | TGTGCCAGCAGCCCGGTGGGGACTGAAGCTTTCTTT | CASSPVGTEAFF
TRBJ1-2 | TRBV19 | - | TRBD1 | TGTGCCAGTAGACATGACAGGGGATTCTTTAACTATGGCTACACCTTC | CASRHDRGFFNYGYTF
TRBJ2-2 | TRBV25-1 | - | - | TGTGCCAGCAGGGAGGAGAACACCGGGGAGCTGTTTTTT | CASREENTGELFF
TRBJ2-5 | TRBV5-6 | - | TRBD1 | TGTGCCAGCAGCCTCCCGAGGGACAGGGGGAGTCTGGAGACCCAGTACTTC | CASSLPRDRGSLETQYF
TRBJ1-1 | TRBV28 | - | - | TGTGCCAGCAGTTCCTCGGCAGTGGGGGGGCCAATCAGTTACACTGAAGCTTTCTTT | CASSSSAVGGPISYTEAFF
TRBJ1-2 | TRBV27 | - | - | TGTGCCAGCAGGGATCTGGGTGGCTACACCTTC | CASRDLGGYTF
TRBJ1-1 | TRBV7-9 | - | - | TGTGCCAGCAGCTGGGTATTAGCTGAAGCTTTCTTT | CASSWVLAEAFF
TRBJ2-1 | TRBV5-4 | - | TRBD2 | TGTGCCAGCAGCTTGGTCGGACTAGCGGGAAGCTCCTACAATGAGCAGTTCTTC | CASSLVGLAGSSYNEQFF
TRBJ1-6 | TRBV11-2 | - | - | TGTGCCAGCAGCTTACTAGGGAGCTCCTATAATTCACCCCTCCACTTT | CASSLLGSSYNSPLHF
TRBJ2-3 | TRBV5-1 | - | - | TGCGCCAGCAGCTTGGGGTCCCCAGGCACAGATACGCAGTATTTT | CASSLGSPGTDTQYF